This T cell receptor (beta chain) was retrieved from a study of shared clonotypes between healthy human individuals. Libraries were prepared by immunoSEQ multiplex PCR; TCRdb keeps only in-frame clonotypes and omits some of them. The table lists some 1 million clones, roughly 75% of them singletons. Turning to this clone: The antigen is not known.

General study results and limits: Sharing across a few donors was seen in roughly 5% of naive CD4 clonotypes. What rarefaction showed was incomplete sorted-subset sequencing despite large depth.

Looked up from germline, CDR1 is SGHTS and CDR2 is YDEGEE. Trimming removed 5 bases from V and 0 bases from J, with 4 bases in between. This CDR3 has 12 residues. Input material: memory CD4+ T cells sorted from blood. Indicated subset: CD45RA-negative fraction. The J gene is TRBJ2-3, the V gene TRBV5-8; D not resolved. The TCR sequence derives from a man aged 18 to 29 in good health. The CDR3 coding sequence is TGTGCCAGCAGGGTCAGCACAGATACGCAGTATTTT. Encoded protein: CASRVSTDTQYF.